This is a list of T cell receptor beta chains from one sample in a study of human T cells and chemical hapten exposure. TCRdb re-analysed the RACE reads in MiXCR, keeping a single row per CDR3 protein. The profile shows more than 100,000 distinct CDR3 sequences, 11% of them singletons. This material consisted of whole blood, taken in connection with sensitization to the hapten diphenylcyclopropenone (DPC). These receptors all come from a woman between 45 and 65 years old with alopecia areata. Some clones in this sample may be carry-over from other donors' samples. CDR3s include the opening cysteine and the closing phenylalanine or tryptophan. The D gene is left open where the match is weak. Clone size, where shown, is once, few, many, or a class for clones that have expanded.

d_gene	v_gene	abundance	j_gene	CDR3nt	CDR3aa
NA	TRBV3-1	NA	TRBJ1-2	TGTGCCAGCAGCCAAGACAGTGGGGGACGTGGCTACACCTTC	CASSQDSGGRGYTF
NA	TRBV30	NA	TRBJ2-7	TGTGCCTGGAGTGTACGTGACGGTCACACCCCCTACGAGCAGTACTTC	CAWSVRDGHTPYEQYF
TRBD2	TRBV11-2	few	TRBJ2-7	TGTGCCAGCAGCCTCGGACTAGGCGAGCAGTACTTC	CASSLGLGEQYF
NA	TRBV6-5	few	TRBJ1-5	TGTGCCAGCAGCAACTTTGGCAATCAGCCCCAGCATTTT	CASSNFGNQPQHF
NA	TRBV11-1	few	TRBJ1-1	TGTGCCAGCAGCTGGCAGGGCACTGAAGCTTTCTTT	CASSWQGTEAFF
TRBD1	TRBV12-3/TRBV12-4	NA	TRBJ2-7	TGTGCCAGCAGTTTCGGACAGGGGGGGTACGAGCGGTACTTC	CASSFGQGGYERYF
TRBD2	TRBV7-8	many	TRBJ2-5	TGTGCCAGCAGCTTAGCGGCGCTAGCGGGAGTAAGGGGAGAGACCCAGTACTTC	CASSLAALAGVRGETQYF
TRBD2	TRBV6-6	few	TRBJ2-5	TGTGCCAGCAGTCCCGGGACTAGCGGGGGCCAAGAGACCCAGTACTTC	CASSPGTSGGQETQYF
NA	TRBV6-5	few	TRBJ1-4	TGTGCCAGCAGTTACTCGCTACGGTCTACTAATGAAAAACTGTTTTTT	CASSYSLRSTNEKLFF
NA	TRBV6-1	few	TRBJ1-5	TGTGCCAGCACGTGGCGGATAAATCAGCCCCAGCATTTT	CASTWRINQPQHF
TRBD1	TRBV7-2	NA	TRBJ1-1	TGTGCCAGCAGCTTAGACAGGGGGCGAAAAGCTTTCTTT	CASSLDRGRKAFF
NA	TRBV5-1	few	TRBJ1-1	TGCGCCAGCAGAGCAGACAGCAACACTGAAGCTTTCTTT	CASRADSNTEAFF
TRBD1	TRBV29-1	NA	TRBJ2-5	TGCAGCGTTGCGGGACAGGGGAGTTCAGAGACCCAGTACTTC	CSVAGQGSSETQYF
NA	TRBV7-9	many	TRBJ2-3	TGTGCCAGCAGCGAAGCCGGAGATACGCAGTATTTT	CASSEAGDTQYF
TRBD2	TRBV7-9	many	TRBJ2-7	TGTGCCAGCAGCGGGACACTAGCGGGGCCTCCCTACGAGCAGTACTTC	CASSGTLAGPPYEQYF
NA	TRBV12-3/TRBV12-4	few	TRBJ2-4	TGTGCCAGCAGTTTGGGGGGGCACATTCAGTACTTC	CASSLGGHIQYF
NA	TRBV20-1	NA	TRBJ1-5	TGCAGTGCCCGAGACAGTTCTGATAGCAATCAGCCCCAGCATTTT	CSARDSSDSNQPQHF
NA	TRBV9	few	TRBJ1-2	TGTGCCAGCAGCGTAGATAGTCTGAGGGGCGGCAACTATGGCTACACCTTC	CASSVDSLRGGNYGYTF
NA	TRBV5-6	many	TRBJ2-6	TGTGCCAGCAGCTTGTGGCCTGGGGCCAACGTCCTGACTTTC	CASSLWPGANVLTF
NA	TRBV11-2	NA	TRBJ2-7	TGTGCCAGCAGCCCCTTCCCCGAGCAGTACTTC	CASSPFPEQYF
TRBD2	TRBV7-2	NA	TRBJ2-3	TGTGCCAGCAGCCCTAGCGGGACGGGTGATACGCAGTATTTT	CASSPSGTGDTQYF
NA	TRBV7-9	NA	TRBJ2-7	TGTGCCAGCAGCTTAGCGTGGCAGGATTCGTCCTACGAGCAGTACTTC	CASSLAWQDSSYEQYF
NA	TRBV6-5	few	TRBJ1-1	TGTGCCAGCAGTCCACCTTGGGGGATTACTGAAGCTTTCTTT	CASSPPWGITEAFF
NA	TRBV6-2/TRBV6-3	many	TRBJ2-6	TGTGCCAGCAGTTACTCGAGACGGGGCTCTGGGGCCAACGTCCTGACTTTC	CASSYSRRGSGANVLTF
NA	TRBV2	many	TRBJ2-4	TGTGCCAGCAGTGATTCTCACGCGGCCCAAAACATTCAGTACTTC	CASSDSHAAQNIQYF
TRBD1	TRBV4-1	few	TRBJ1-2	TGCGCCAGCAGCCACTTGACAGGGGGAAGCAATGGCTACACCTTC	CASSHLTGGSNGYTF
NA	TRBV14	NA	TRBJ2-1	TGTGCCAGCAGCCAAGAATGGAATGAGCAGTTCTTC	CASSQEWNEQFF
NA	TRBV5-1	NA	TRBJ1-1	TGCGCCAGCAGCTCCGACAGGTCTGAAGCTTTCTTT	CASSSDRSEAFF
NA	TRBV29-1	NA	TRBJ1-4	TGCAGCGCTCAAACCGGGACAAATGAAAAACTGTTTTTT	CSAQTGTNEKLFF
NA	TRBV6-2/TRBV6-3	NA	TRBJ1-6	TGTGCCAGCAGCAAGCGTATCCGGGGGTTCGATTCACCCCTCCACTTT	CASSKRIRGFDSPLHF
TRBD1	TRBV9	many	TRBJ2-7	TGTGCCAGCAGCGATACACACGGGACAGATTCCTACGAGCAGTACTTC	CASSDTHGTDSYEQYF
NA	TRBV6-5	few	TRBJ2-5	TGTGCCAGCCAGGGAACCCAAGAGACCCAGTACTTC	CASQGTQETQYF
NA	TRBV10-2	many	TRBJ1-5	TGCGCCAGCAGTGACTCGGGGAGGGGGAAATTGGGTCAGCCCCAGCATTTT	CASSDSGRGKLGQPQHF
NA	TRBV12-3/TRBV12-4	few	TRBJ1-4	TGTGCCAGCCGCGGGAGGGCTAATGAAAAACTGTTTTTT	CASRGRANEKLFF
NA	TRBV29-1	few	TRBJ2-2	TGCAGCGTTGAAGATACCGGCATACCGCTTTACCGGCTTTCGGACACGTCGAACACCGGGGAGCTGTTTTTT	CSVEDTGIPLYRLSDTSNTGELFF
TRBD2	TRBV7-2	few	TRBJ2-7	TGTGCCAGCAGCCTGGTAGGGACTAGCGGGGCGGAGCAGTACTTC	CASSLVGTSGAEQYF
NA	TRBV5-1	few	TRBJ2-7	TGCGCCAGCAGCGTGACAGCCACCTCCTACGAGCAGTACTTC	CASSVTATSYEQYF
TRBD1	TRBV5-1	few	TRBJ2-5	TGCGCCAGAGGGAGCCTCGGGACAGGGGGTCGAGAGACCCAGTACTTC	CARGSLGTGGRETQYF
NA	TRBV28	few	TRBJ1-3	TGTGCCAGCAGTTTCCGAGGAATGACTGGAAACACCATATATTTT	CASSFRGMTGNTIYF
NA	TRBV20-1	NA	TRBJ2-5	TGCAGTGCTGCCTTTAACGGACTCCCTTTCGAGACGGAGACCCAGTACTTC	CSAAFNGLPFETETQYF
NA	TRBV20-1	NA	TRBJ2-3	TGCAGTGCTAGAGGGGATAGCGGTAGCACAGATACGCAGTATTTT	CSARGDSGSTDTQYF
NA	TRBV7-2	few	TRBJ2-3	TGTGCCAGCAGCTTGGGTTCAGGTTGGAGCACAGATACGCAGTATTTT	CASSLGSGWSTDTQYF
NA	TRBV28	few	TRBJ2-1	TGTGCCACCGACGGGACATTTGAGCAGTTCTTC	CATDGTFEQFF
NA	TRBV20-1	NA	TRBJ2-7	TGCAGTGCTAGAGTGTCCCCCTACGAGCAGTACTTC	CSARVSPYEQYF
NA	TRBV7-2	few	TRBJ2-3	TGTGCCAGCAGCTTGGGGTATGTGGATACGCAGTATTTT	CASSLGYVDTQYF
TRBD2	TRBV9	NA	TRBJ2-1	TGTGCCAGCAGCGTAGGGGGCGGGGGGGCGAATGAGAAGTTCTTC	CASSVGGGGANEKFF
NA	TRBV7-9	medium-sized	TRBJ1-4	TGTGCCAGCAGCCTCCGGGAACCGAGGGAAAAACTGTTTTTT	CASSLREPREKLFF
NA	TRBV9	many	TRBJ2-7	TGTGCCAGCAGCGTAGATGGGAGATACTACGAGCAGTACTTC	CASSVDGRYYEQYF
NA	TRBV20-1	NA	TRBJ1-5	TGCAGTGCTAGATCGACTACTAGCAATCAGCCCCAGCATTTT	CSARSTTSNQPQHF
NA	TRBV11-2	NA	TRBJ2-3	TGTGCCAGCAGCTTATTTCTATTAACAGATACGCAGTATTTT	CASSLFLLTDTQYF